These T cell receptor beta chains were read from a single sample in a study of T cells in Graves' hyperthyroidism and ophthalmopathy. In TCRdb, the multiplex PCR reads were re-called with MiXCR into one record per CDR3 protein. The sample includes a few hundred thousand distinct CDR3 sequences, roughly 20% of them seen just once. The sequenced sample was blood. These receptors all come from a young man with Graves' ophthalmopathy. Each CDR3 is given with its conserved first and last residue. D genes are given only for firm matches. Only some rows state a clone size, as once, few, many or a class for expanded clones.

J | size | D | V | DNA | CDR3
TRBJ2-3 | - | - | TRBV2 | TGTGCCAGCAGGGTGGACGCGGGATATGCAGATACGCAGTATTTT | CASRVDAGYADTQYF
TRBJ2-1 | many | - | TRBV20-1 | TGCAGTGCCGGTACTAGGGATGAGCAGTTCTTC | CSAGTRDEQFF
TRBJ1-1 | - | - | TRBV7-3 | TGTGCCAGCAGCTTAACGAGGCGGGGAGAAGCTTTCTTT | CASSLTRRGEAFF
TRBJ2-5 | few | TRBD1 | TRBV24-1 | TGTGCCACCAGTGCTCCGGGACAGTTAGGGGAGACCCAGTACTTC | CATSAPGQLGETQYF
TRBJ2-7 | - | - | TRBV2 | TGTGCCAGCGGTGAGTACGAGCAGTACTTC | CASGEYEQYF
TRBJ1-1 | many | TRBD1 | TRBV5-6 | TGTGCCAGCAGCTTAGTGACAGGGGGAAAGGACACTGAAGCTTTCTTT | CASSLVTGGKDTEAFF
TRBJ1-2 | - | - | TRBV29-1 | TGCAGCGTTGAGGTACGGGGGGCTAACTATGGCTACACCTTC | CSVEVRGANYGYTF
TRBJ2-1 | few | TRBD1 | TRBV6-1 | TGTGCCAGCAGTGAAGCAAGTTACAGGGGCGGTGAGCAGTTCTTC | CASSEASYRGGEQFF
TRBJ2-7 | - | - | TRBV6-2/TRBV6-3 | TGTGCCAGCAGTTACTCCGGGAAAGTTAGCTGCGTCGAGCAGTACTTC | CASSYSGKVSCVEQYF
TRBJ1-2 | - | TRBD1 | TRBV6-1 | TGTGCCAGCAGACCCCACAGGGGTAGCTACACCTTC | CASRPHRGSYTF
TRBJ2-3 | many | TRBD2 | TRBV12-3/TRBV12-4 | TGTGCCAGCAGTTTAGCTCGGACTAGCGGGGGAAAGACAGATACGCAGTATTTT | CASSLARTSGGKTDTQYF
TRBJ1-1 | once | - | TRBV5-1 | TGCGCCAGCAGCTGGAGCAGGGTCTGGACTGAAGCTTTCTTT | CASSWSRVWTEAFF
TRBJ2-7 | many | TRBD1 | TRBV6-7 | TGTGCCAGCAGTCAACCGGACAGGTCGTACGAGCAGTACTTC | CASSQPDRSYEQYF
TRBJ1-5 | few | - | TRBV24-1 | TGTGCCGCGGCGAACGCGGGTAGCAATCAGCCCCAGCATTTT | CAAANAGSNQPQHF
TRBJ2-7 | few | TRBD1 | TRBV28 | TGTGCCAGCAGTCGCCCCGGGACAGGGAGCGAGCAGTACTTC | CASSRPGTGSEQYF
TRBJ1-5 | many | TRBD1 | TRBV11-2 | TGTGCCAGCAGCTTAGGACAGGGAAGGGGTCAGCCCCAGCATTTT | CASSLGQGRGQPQHF
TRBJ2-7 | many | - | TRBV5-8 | TGTGCCAGCAGCTGGGGAGAACTCTACGAGCAGTACTTC | CASSWGELYEQYF
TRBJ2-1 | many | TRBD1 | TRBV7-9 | TGTGCCAGCAGACTCGGACAGGGGGCGGTACTCGAGCAGTTCTTC | CASRLGQGAVLEQFF
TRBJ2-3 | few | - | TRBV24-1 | TGTGCCACCAGTGATCTCTCCCCGGGGAGGCAGTATTTT | CATSDLSPGRQYF
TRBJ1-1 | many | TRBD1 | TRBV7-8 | TGTGCCAGCAGCTTTAGAGGGACAGGCGCTTACACTGAAGCTTTCTTT | CASSFRGTGAYTEAFF
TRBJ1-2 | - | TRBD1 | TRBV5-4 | TGTGCCAGCAGTACCCGGGACAGGGTCGTCGGCTACACCTTC | CASSTRDRVVGYTF
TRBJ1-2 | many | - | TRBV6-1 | TGTGCCAGCAGTGAGGCAGAGAACTATGGCTACACCTTC | CASSEAENYGYTF
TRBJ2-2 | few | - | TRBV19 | TGTGCCAGTAGTATAGGGCCCGGGAGCGGGGAGCTGTTTTTT | CASSIGPGSGELFF
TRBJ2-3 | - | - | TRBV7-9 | TGTGCCAGCAGCGCCTCTCCCAGTGGTACGCAGTATTTT | CASSASPSGTQYF
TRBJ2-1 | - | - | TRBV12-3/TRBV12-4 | TGTGCCACCGTCGGAGGGTCGAATGAGCAGTTCTTC | CATVGGSNEQFF
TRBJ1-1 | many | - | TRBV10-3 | TGTGCCATCAAGGGGGGTGGGGAAACGATGAACACTGAAGCTTTCTTT | CAIKGGGETMNTEAFF
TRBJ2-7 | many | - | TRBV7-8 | TGTGCCAGCAGCTTACACCAGGGGCGATCGGTCGAGCAGTACTTC | CASSLHQGRSVEQYF
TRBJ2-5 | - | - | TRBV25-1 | TGTGCCAGCAGTGAATCCCCTAGAGAGACCCAGTACTTC | CASSESPRETQYF
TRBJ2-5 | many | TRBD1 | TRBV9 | TGTGCCAGCAGCCCACCGGACAGGGTGGGGACCCAGTACTTC | CASSPPDRVGTQYF
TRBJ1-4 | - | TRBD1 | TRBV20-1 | TGCAGTGCTATAGGGACAGGGAATGAAAAACTGTTTTTT | CSAIGTGNEKLFF
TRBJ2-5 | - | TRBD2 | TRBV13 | TGTGCCAGCAGCGAGAGACTAGCCAAGGCGGAGACCCAGTACTTC | CASSERLAKAETQYF
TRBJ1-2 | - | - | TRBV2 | TGTGCCAGCAGTGAAGTAAAAAGACCGGTATATGGCTACACCTTC | CASSEVKRPVYGYTF